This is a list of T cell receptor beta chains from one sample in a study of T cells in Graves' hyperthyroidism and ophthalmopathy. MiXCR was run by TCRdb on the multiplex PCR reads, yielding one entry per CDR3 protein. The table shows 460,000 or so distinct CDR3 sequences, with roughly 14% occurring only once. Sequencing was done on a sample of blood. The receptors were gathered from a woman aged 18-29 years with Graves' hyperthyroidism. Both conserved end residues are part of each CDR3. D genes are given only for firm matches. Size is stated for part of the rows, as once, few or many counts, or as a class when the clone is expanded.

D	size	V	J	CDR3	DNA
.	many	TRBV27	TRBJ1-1	CASSFGQPLNTEAFF	TGTGCCAGCAGTTTCGGACAGCCTTTGAACACTGAAGCTTTCTTT
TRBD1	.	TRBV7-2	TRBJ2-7	CASSMDRGREQYF	TGTGCCAGCAGCATGGACAGGGGTAGGGAGCAGTACTTC
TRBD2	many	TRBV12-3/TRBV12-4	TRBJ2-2	CASSPLGGRGGELFF	TGTGCCAGCAGTCCGCTCGGGGGGAGGGGAGGGGAGCTGTTTTTT
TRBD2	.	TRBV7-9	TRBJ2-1	CASSSTSLAGFEQFF	TGTGCCAGCAGTTCCACGTCCTTAGCGGGATTTGAGCAGTTCTTC
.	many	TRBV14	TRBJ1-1	CASSQDKGVKNTEAFF	TGTGCCAGCAGCCAAGATAAGGGGGTGAAGAACACTGAAGCTTTCTTT
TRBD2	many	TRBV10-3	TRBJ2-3	CAYSPREGTDTQYF	TGTGCCTACTCGCCCCGGGAGGGCACAGATACGCAGTATTTT
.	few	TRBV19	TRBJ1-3	CASSIRSWTTSGNTIYF	TGTGCCAGTAGTATCAGAAGCTGGACAACCTCTGGAAACACCATATATTTT
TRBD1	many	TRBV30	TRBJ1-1	CAWKWDRSTEAFF	TGTGCCTGGAAATGGGACAGGAGTACTGAAGCTTTCTTT
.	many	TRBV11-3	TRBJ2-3	CASSPRRDTQYF	TGTGCCAGCAGTCCAAGGAGAGATACGCAGTATTTT
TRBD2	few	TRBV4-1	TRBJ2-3	CASSQDGTSGSTDTQYF	TGCGCCAGCAGCCAAGACGGGACTAGCGGAAGCACAGATACGCAGTATTTT
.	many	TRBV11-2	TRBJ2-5	CASSLDQVVQETQYF	TGTGCCAGCAGCTTAGATCAGGTCGTACAAGAGACCCAGTACTTC
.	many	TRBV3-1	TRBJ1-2	CASSQRPGIGRYGYTF	TGTGCCAGCAGCCAACGGCCCGGGATTGGGCGCTATGGCTACACCTTC
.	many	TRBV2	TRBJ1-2	CASSEGRETYGYTF	TGTGCCAGCAGTGAGGGGAGGGAGACCTATGGCTACACCTTC
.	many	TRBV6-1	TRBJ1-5	CASRIQRNQPQHF	TGTGCCAGCAGGATACAGCGCAATCAGCCCCAGCATTTT
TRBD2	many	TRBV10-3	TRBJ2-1	CAISAGGGLSYNEQFF	TGTGCCATCAGTGCTGGCGGGGGACTCTCCTACAATGAGCAGTTCTTC
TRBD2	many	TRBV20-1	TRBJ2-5	CSAALTSGGGETQYF	TGCAGTGCTGCCTTGACTAGCGGAGGGGGGGAGACCCAGTACTTC
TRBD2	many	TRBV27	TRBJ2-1	CASSFRLVSSGEGNEQFF	TGTGCCAGCAGTTTTCGGTTGGTGTCTAGCGGAGAAGGCAATGAGCAGTTCTTC
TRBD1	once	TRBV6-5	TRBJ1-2	CASSYTTRGQGNYGYTF	TGTGCCAGCAGTTACACGACCCGGGGACAGGGGAACTATGGCTACACCTTC
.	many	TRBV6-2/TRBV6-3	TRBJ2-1	CASSSDEQFF	TGTGCCAGCAGTTCGGATGAGCAGTTCTTC
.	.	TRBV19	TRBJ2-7	CASSKSGTASSYEQYF	TGTGCCAGTAGTAAGTCCGGGACCGCGAGCTCCTACGAGCAGTACTTC
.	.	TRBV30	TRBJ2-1	CAWSLSGTTNEQFF	TGTGCCTGGAGCCTATCCGGGACCACCAATGAGCAGTTCTTC
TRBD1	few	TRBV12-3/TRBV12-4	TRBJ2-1	CASSFRDRGLYEQFF	TGTGCCAGCAGTTTCCGGGACAGGGGGCTCTATGAGCAGTTCTTC
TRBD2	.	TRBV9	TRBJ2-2	CASSVELREGHGELFF	TGTGCCAGCAGCGTAGAGTTGCGGGAGGGGCACGGGGAGCTGTTTTTT
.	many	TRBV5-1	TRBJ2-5	CASSSPQGRETQYF	TGCGCCAGCAGCTCGCCTCAGGGGAGGGAGACCCAGTACTTC